This T cell receptor beta chain was sequenced during a study of T cells after yellow fever vaccination. Study-level information: Fractions low in cell number were prepared with SMART-Seq v4 Ultra Low Input.

Generation of TCR cDNA used 5'RACE template switching (which added a universal primer site and UMIs). TCRdb re-derived calls from the 5' RACE reads in MiXCR, one entry per CDR3 protein. In the table there are some 350,000 distinct CDR3 sequences, roughly 4.3% of which are singletons. The study, taken as a whole, reports: Post-booster samples contained most primary-vaccination clones (approximately 95% CD4, roughly 88% CD8).

Remarks on this clonotype: Its target is unknown.

With 4 bases removed from V and 2 bases from J, the gap between germline ends came to 10 bases. Germline assignment: CDR1 MGHRA and CDR2 YSYEKL. This CDR3 is built from 14 residues. The gene calls are TRBV4-1 and TRBJ2-3; D unresolved. Sequences were derived from PBMCs, sampled 5 days after the yellow fever booster vaccination. This receptor was obtained from a man between 18 and 29 years old who received the YFV17D yellow fever vaccine. The CDR3 DNA sequence: TGCGCCAGCAGCCTACAGAAGGTCACAGATACGCAGTATTTT. Translating it yields CASSLQKVTDTQYF.